A selection of T cell receptor beta chains follows, all from one sample in a study of T cell responses to AZD1222 COVID-19 vaccine. The assay was immunoSEQ multiplex PCR, and TCRdb's table has in-frame clones only and misses some. The sample yields 140,000 or so clones, about 92% seen once. Here the sequenced sample was peripheral blood, taken 28 days after the second AZD1222 dose. These receptors were taken from an adult who received the AZD1222 COVID-19 vaccine. The CDR3 runs from the conserved cysteine through the conserved F or W. The D gene is left open where the match is weak. Clone size is stated in some rows and not others, as once, few, many or a class when expanded.

size | J | D | V | DNA | CDR3
- | TRBJ1-2 | - | TRBV7-9 | TGTGCCAGCAGCTTAGAGGGAGGCTACACCTTC | CASSLEGGYTF
once | TRBJ2-7 | - | TRBV5-4 | TGTGCCAGCAGCCCGGCTGGGAAGTTTTACGAGCAGTACTTC | CASSPAGKFYEQYF
- | TRBJ1-3 | - | TRBV27 | TGTGCCAGCAAGCAAGGAGGTGGAAACACCATATATTTT | CASKQGGGNTIYF
- | TRBJ2-7 | TRBD1 | TRBV25-1 | TGTGCCAGCAGTGGGGGGACAGGGCAGTACTTC | CASSGGTGQYF
- | TRBJ1-4 | - | TRBV5-6 | TGTGCCAGCAGCAAGAGACCGGGACATCAAAAACTGTTTTTT | CASSKRPGHQKLFF
- | TRBJ1-2 | - | TRBV5-4 | TGTGCCAGCAGCGGGGCCACTACCGTTGGCTACACCTTC | CASSGATTVGYTF
once | TRBJ2-1 | TRBD1 | TRBV15 | TGTGCCACCAGCGTAAAAAGAACAGGGGGGTCCTACAATGAGCAGTTCTTC | CATSVKRTGGSYNEQFF
- | TRBJ1-1 | - | TRBV9 | TGTGCCAGCAGCGCGGGTAGCAACACTGAAGCTTTCTTT | CASSAGSNTEAFF
- | TRBJ1-5 | - | TRBV2 | TGTGCCAGCAGTGAAACGGATCAGCCCCAGCATTTT | CASSETDQPQHF
once | TRBJ1-5 | - | TRBV5-1 | TGCGCCAGCAGCTTGTTAGGGGGCAATCAGCCCCAGCATTTT | CASSLLGGNQPQHF
- | TRBJ1-4 | - | TRBV7-9 | TGTGCCAGCAGCTTTGGGCAGGGCATTGAAAAACTGTTTTTT | CASSFGQGIEKLFF
once | TRBJ2-1 | - | TRBV25-1 | TGTGCCAGCAGTGAATTCGGGCCGGAGCAGTTCTTC | CASSEFGPEQFF
- | TRBJ1-1 | - | TRBV7-2 | TGTGCCAGCAGCTTGTCCCTTGGCTCGAACACTGAAGCTTTCTTT | CASSLSLGSNTEAFF
- | TRBJ2-7 | - | TRBV7-9 | TGTGCCAGCAGCTTAGCCCAGGGACTGAGCTCCTACGAGCAGTACTTC | CASSLAQGLSSYEQYF
once | TRBJ1-1 | - | TRBV29-1 | TGCAGCGTTGTGGGGAATATAGCTTTCTTT | CSVVGNIAFF
- | TRBJ1-5 | TRBD1 | TRBV28 | TGTGCCAGCAGTTTCGGGGCCAGGGGACAGTCTAGCAATCAGCCCCAGCATTTT | CASSFGARGQSSNQPQHF
- | TRBJ1-1 | - | TRBV27 | TGTGCCAGCGTGGGGGCCCCGAACACTGAAGCTTTCTTT | CASVGAPNTEAFF
- | TRBJ2-7 | TRBD2 | TRBV7-2 | TGTGCCAGCAGGGGCAGGCTAGCGGGGGGCTCTTGGAACGAGCAGTACTTC | CASRGRLAGGSWNEQYF
- | TRBJ2-7 | - | TRBV7-6 | TGTGCCAGCAGCTTAGGTAACGAGCAGTACTTC | CASSLGNEQYF
- | TRBJ2-3 | - | TRBV4-3 | TGCGCCAGCAGCCAAGCCTGGACACATTATAGCACAGATACGCAGTATTTT | CASSQAWTHYSTDTQYF
- | TRBJ1-6 | - | TRBV11-1 | TGTGCCAGCAGCTTACCCGGCCCGGGTCCACCCCTCCACTTT | CASSLPGPGPPLHF
few | TRBJ2-2 | - | TRBV6-4 | TGTGCCAGCAGAGCAACAGGCACGAACACCGGGGAGCTGTTTTTT | CASRATGTNTGELFF
- | TRBJ2-7 | - | TRBV11-3 | TGTGCCAGCAGCTTAGCCCAGGGAGGGGGACCCCATGTGGATTACGAGCAGTACTTC | CASSLAQGGGPHVDYEQYF
- | TRBJ2-2 | - | TRBV21-1 | TGTGCCAGCACCCATCGACCGGGGGACATTGCAAACGCGAACACCGGGGAGCTGTTTTTT | CASTHRPGDIANANTGELFF
- | TRBJ2-7 | TRBD1 | TRBV19 | TGTGCCAGTAGTGGAGGGACAGGCAACTCCTACGAGCAGTACTTC | CASSGGTGNSYEQYF
- | TRBJ2-7 | - | TRBV11-3 | TGTGCCAGCAGCTTAGATGAGGCTCTCGGTCCAGGGGCCTACGAGCAGTACTTC | CASSLDEALGPGAYEQYF
- | TRBJ1-4 | - | TRBV7-2 | TGTGCCAGCAGCTTTTCGGGAACAACTAATGAAAAACTGTTTTTT | CASSFSGTTNEKLFF
- | TRBJ1-2 | - | TRBV6-1 | TGTGCCAGCAGTGACGGGAACTATGGCTACACCTTC | CASSDGNYGYTF
- | TRBJ1-1 | TRBD1 | TRBV6-5 | TGTGCCAGCAGTCAGGGGGGCGCGAACACTGAAGCTTTCTTT | CASSQGGANTEAFF
- | TRBJ1-2 | - | TRBV11-3 | TGTGCCAGCAGCTTGTTCTCCGGGTCAGGCTACACCTTC | CASSLFSGSGYTF
- | TRBJ2-3 | - | TRBV13 | TGTGCCAGCAGCTTAGGCGGAGCCCCCGATACGCAGTATTTT | CASSLGGAPDTQYF
once | TRBJ2-4 | - | TRBV30 | TGTGCCTGGATGGTTTTTGGGGGAAACAAAAACATTCAGTACTTC | CAWMVFGGNKNIQYF
- | TRBJ1-5 | - | TRBV2 | TGTGCCAGCAGTGCGCAGGGGATGATCGGGCCCCAGCATTTT | CASSAQGMIGPQHF
- | TRBJ2-2 | - | TRBV11-2 | TGTGCCAGCAGCCCCCTGTCGGGACAAAACACCGGGGAGCTGTTTTTT | CASSPLSGQNTGELFF
once | TRBJ2-3 | - | TRBV24-1 | TGTGCCACCAGTGATCCCACCGACAAGCCTGGGGCTAGCACAGATACGCAGTATTTT | CATSDPTDKPGASTDTQYF
- | TRBJ1-4 | - | TRBV12-5 | TGTGCTAGTGGTTTCACCATCGACACTGCCAATGAAAAACTGTTTTTT | CASGFTIDTANEKLFF
once | TRBJ1-5 | - | TRBV3-1/TRBV3-2 | TGTGCCAGCAGTGTGGCGGGGGCCAATCAGCCCCAGCATTTT | CASSVAGANQPQHF
once | TRBJ1-5 | - | TRBV2 | TGTGCCAGCAGTTTTAACGGGGCGAGCAATCAGCCCCAGCATTTT | CASSFNGASNQPQHF
- | TRBJ1-2 | - | TRBV11-2 | TGTGCCAGCAGCCCACAGATGGGGGGACTTAACTATGGCTACACCTTC | CASSPQMGGLNYGYTF
- | TRBJ1-5 | - | TRBV30 | TGTGCCTGGAGTGGGGGGATGGATCAGCCCCAGCATTTT | CAWSGGMDQPQHF
- | TRBJ1-2 | TRBD1 | TRBV19 | TGTGCCAGTACCATTGGACAGGGTAGGGGCTATGGCTACACCTTC | CASTIGQGRGYGYTF
- | TRBJ1-1 | TRBD1 | TRBV2 | TGTGCCAGCACCCCACAGGGGGGGTATTTGAACACTGAAGCTTTCTTT | CASTPQGGYLNTEAFF
once | TRBJ1-1 | - | TRBV28 | TGTGCCAGCAGTTTTCGGCAGGCGGGTGGGGGCACTGAAGCTTTCTTT | CASSFRQAGGGTEAFF
- | TRBJ2-5 | - | TRBV28 | TGTGCCAGCAGCCGAGGAAGGGAACGTTACCTCCAAGAGACCCAGTACTTC | CASSRGRERYLQETQYF
- | TRBJ1-1 | - | TRBV11-2 | TGTGCCAGCAGCTTAGAGACGGGAAACACTGAAGCTTTCTTT | CASSLETGNTEAFF
- | TRBJ1-5 | - | TRBV6-6 | TGTGCCAGCAGCCTGACACAGAATAGCAATCAGCCCCAGCATTTT | CASSLTQNSNQPQHF
- | TRBJ1-3 | TRBD1 | TRBV5-1 | TGCGCCAGCAGCGTAGGACAGGGCTCTGGAAACACCATATATTTT | CASSVGQGSGNTIYF